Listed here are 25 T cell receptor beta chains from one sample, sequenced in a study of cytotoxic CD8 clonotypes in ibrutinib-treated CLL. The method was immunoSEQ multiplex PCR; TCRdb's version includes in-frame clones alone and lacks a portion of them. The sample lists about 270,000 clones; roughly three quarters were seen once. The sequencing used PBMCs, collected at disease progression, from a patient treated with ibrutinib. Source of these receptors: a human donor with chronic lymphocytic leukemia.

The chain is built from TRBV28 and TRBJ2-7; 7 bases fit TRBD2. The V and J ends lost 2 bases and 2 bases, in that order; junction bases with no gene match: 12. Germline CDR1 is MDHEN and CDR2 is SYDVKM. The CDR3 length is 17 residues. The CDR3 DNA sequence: TGTGCCAGCAGTTTAACATTAGGTCTAGCGGAACCCTACGAGCAGTACTTC. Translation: CASSLTLGLAEPYEQYF.

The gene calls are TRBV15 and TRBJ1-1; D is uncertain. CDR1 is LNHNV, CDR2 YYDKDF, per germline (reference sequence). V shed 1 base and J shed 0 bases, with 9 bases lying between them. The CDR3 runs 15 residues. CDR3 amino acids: CATSRGGAMNTEAFF. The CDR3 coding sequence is TGTGCCACCAGCAGAGGGGGAGCCATGAACACTGAAGCTTTCTTT.

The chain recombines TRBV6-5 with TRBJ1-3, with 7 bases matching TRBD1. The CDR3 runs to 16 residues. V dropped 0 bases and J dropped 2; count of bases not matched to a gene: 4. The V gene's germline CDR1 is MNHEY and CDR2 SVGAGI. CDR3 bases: TGTGCCAGCAGTTACTCAGGGGGCGCGACTGGAAACACCATATATTTT. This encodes CASSYSGGATGNTIYF.

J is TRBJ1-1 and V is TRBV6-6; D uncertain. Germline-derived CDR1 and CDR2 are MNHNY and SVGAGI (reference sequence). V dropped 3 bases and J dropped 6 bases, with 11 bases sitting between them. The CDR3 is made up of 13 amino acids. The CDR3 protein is CASSYGERSEAFF. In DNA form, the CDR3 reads TGTGCCAGCAGTTATGGGGAGCGCTCTGAAGCTTTCTTT.

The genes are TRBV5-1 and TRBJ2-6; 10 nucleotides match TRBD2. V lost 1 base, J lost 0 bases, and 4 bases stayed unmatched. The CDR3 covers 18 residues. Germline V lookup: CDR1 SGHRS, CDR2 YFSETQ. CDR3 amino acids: CASSLYGTSVSGANVLTF. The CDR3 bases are TGCGCCAGCAGCTTGTACGGGACTAGCGTCTCTGGGGCCAACGTCCTGACTTTC. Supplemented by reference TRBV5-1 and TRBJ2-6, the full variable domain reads KAGVTQTPRYLIKTRGQQVTLSCSPISGHRSVSWYQQTPGQGLQFLFEYFSETQRNKGNFPGRFSGRQFSNSRSEMNVSTLELGDSALYLCASSLYGTSVSGANVLTFGAGSRLTVL.

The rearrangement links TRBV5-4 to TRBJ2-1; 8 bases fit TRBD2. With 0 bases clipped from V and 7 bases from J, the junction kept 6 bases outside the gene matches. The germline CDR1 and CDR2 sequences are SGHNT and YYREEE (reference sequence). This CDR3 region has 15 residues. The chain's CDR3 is CASSLASGGANEQFF. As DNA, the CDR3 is TGTGCCAGCAGCTTGGCTTCGGGGGGGGCTAATGAGCAGTTCTTC.

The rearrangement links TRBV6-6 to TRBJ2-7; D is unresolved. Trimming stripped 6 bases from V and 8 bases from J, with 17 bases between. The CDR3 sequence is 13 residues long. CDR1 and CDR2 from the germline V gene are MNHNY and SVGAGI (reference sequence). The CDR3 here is CASSSTLGRKQYF. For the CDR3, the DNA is TGTGCCAGCAGCTCTACCCTAGGGCGAAAGCAGTACTTC.

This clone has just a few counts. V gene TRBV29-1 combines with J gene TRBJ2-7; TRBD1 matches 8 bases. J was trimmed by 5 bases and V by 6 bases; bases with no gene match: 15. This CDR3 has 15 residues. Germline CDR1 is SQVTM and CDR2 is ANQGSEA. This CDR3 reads CSVMGRDRRGDEQYF. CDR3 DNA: TGCAGCGTGATGGGCCGGGACAGGCGGGGTGACGAGCAGTACTTC.

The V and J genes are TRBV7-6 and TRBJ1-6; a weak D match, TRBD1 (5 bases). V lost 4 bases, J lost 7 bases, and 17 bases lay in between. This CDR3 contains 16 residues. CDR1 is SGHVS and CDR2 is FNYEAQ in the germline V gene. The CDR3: CASSSFGTVGNSPLHF. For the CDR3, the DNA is TGTGCCAGCAGCTCCTTTGGGACCGTGGGAAATTCACCCCTCCACTTT. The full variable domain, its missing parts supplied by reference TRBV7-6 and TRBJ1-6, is GAGVSQSPRYKVTKRGQDVALRCDPISGHVSLYWYRQALGQGPEFLTYFNYEAQQDKSGLPNDRFSAERPEGSISTLTIQRTEQRDSAMYRCASSSFGTVGNSPLHFGNGTRLTVT.

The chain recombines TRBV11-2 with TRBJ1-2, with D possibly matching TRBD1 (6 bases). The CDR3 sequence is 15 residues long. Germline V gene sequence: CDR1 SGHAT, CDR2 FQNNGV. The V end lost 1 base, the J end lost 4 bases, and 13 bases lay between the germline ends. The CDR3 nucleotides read TGTGCCAGCAGCTTAGGTTCAGGGGTCCGCTATGGCTACACCTTC. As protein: CASSLGSGVRYGYTF. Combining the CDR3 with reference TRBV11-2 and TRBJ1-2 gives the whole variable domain EAGVAQSPRYKIIEKRQSVAFWCNPISGHATLYWYQQILGQGPKLLIQFQNNGVVDDSQLPKDRFSAERLKGVDSTLKIQPAKLEDSAVYLCASSLGSGVRYGYTFGSGTRLTVV.

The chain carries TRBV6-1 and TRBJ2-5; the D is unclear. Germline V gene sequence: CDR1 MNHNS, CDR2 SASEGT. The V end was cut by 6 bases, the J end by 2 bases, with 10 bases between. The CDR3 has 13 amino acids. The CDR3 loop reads CASSTVIQETQYF. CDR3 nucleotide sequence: TGTGCCAGCAGCACAGTGATACAAGAGACCCAGTACTTC.

The CDR3 coding sequence is TGTGCCAGCAGCTTAGTGGGGCGGGCTGAAGCTTTCTTT. Protein product: CASSLVGRAEAFF. The chain joins TRBV7-2 to TRBJ1-1; D perhaps matches TRBD1 (5 bases). With 1 base removed from V and 6 bases from J, the gap between germline ends came to 9 bases. CDR1 SGHTA and CDR2 FQGNSA come from the germline V gene. The CDR3 loop spans 13 amino acids.

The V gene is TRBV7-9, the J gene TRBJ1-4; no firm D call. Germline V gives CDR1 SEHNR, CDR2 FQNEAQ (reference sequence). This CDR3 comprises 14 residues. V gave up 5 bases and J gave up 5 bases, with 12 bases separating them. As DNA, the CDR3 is TGTGCCAGCAGCGAAGGACGGCAAAATGAAAAACTGTTTTTT. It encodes CASSEGRQNEKLFF. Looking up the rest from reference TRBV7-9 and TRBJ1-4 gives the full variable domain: DTGVSQNPRHKITKRGQNVTFRCDPISEHNRLYWYRQTLGQGPEFLTYFQNEAQLEKSRLLSDRFSAERPKGSFSTLEIQRTEQGDSAMYLCASSEGRQNEKLFFGSGTQLSVL.

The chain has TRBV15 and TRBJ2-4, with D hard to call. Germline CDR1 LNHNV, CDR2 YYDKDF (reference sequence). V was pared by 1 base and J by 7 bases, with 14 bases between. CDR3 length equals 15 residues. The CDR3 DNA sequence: TGTGCCACCAGCAGAGTAAAGGGATCCATCAACATTCAGTACTTC. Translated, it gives CATSRVKGSINIQYF.

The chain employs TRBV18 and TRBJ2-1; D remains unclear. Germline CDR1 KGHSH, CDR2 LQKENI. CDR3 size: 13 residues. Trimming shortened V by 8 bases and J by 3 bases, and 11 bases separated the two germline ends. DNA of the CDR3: TGTGCCAGCGCCGCTCTGAACTACAATGAGCAGTTCTTC. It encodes CASAALNYNEQFF. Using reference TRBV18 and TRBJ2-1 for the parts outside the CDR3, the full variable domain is NAGVMQNPRHLVRRRGQEARLRCSPMKGHSHVYWYRQLPEEGLKFMVYLQKENIIDESGMPKERFSAEFPKEGPSILRIQQVVRGDSAAYFCASAALNYNEQFFGPGTRLTVL.

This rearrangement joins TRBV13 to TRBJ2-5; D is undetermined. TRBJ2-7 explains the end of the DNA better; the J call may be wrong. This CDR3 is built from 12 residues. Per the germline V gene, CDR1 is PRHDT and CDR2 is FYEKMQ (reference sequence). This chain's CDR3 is CASSLGRAEQYF. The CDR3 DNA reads TGTGCCAGCAGCTTAGGTCGGGCCGAGCAGTACTTC.

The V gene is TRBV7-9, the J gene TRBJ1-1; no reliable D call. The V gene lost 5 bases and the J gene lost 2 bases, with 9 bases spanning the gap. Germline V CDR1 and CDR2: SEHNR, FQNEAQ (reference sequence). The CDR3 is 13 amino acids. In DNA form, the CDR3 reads TGTGCCAGCAGCCTCCGACGTAACACTGAAGCTTTCTTT. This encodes CASSLRRNTEAFF.

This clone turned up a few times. CDR3 DNA: TGTGCCAGCAGTCGACAGGGTAATGAAAAACTGTTTTTT. This translates into CASSRQGNEKLFF. The chain combines TRBV2 with TRBJ1-4; TRBD1 agrees at 7 bases. The CDR3 is 13 amino acids. With V trimmed by 5 bases and J by 4 bases, 1 base remained unmatched. Per the germline V gene, CDR1 is SNHLY and CDR2 is FYNNEI.

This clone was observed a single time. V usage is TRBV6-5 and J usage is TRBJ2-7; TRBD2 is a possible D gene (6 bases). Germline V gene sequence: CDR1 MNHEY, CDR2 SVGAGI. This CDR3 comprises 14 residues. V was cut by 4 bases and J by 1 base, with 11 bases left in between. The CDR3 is CASSSVGTSYEQYF. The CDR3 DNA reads TGTGCCAGCAGTTCGGTAGGGACTTCCTACGAGCAGTACTTC.

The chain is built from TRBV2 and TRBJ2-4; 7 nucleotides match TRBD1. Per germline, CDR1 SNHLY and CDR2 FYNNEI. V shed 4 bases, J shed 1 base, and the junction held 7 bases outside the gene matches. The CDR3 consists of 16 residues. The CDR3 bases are TGTGCCAGCAGTGGACCTCAGGGGGAGGCCAAAAACATTCAGTACTTC. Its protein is CASSGPQGEAKNIQYF.

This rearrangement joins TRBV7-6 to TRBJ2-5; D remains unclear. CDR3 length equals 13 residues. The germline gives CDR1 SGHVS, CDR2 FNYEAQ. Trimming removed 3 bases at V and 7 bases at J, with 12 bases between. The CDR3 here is CASSLAPPGTQYF. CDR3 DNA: TGTGCCAGCAGCTTGGCCCCTCCGGGGACCCAGTACTTC.

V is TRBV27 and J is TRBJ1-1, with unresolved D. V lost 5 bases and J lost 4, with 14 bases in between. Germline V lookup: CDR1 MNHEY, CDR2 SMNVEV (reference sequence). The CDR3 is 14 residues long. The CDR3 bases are TGTGCCAGCAGTACCCGCCGGGTGGGCACTGAAGCTTTCTTT. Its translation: CASSTRRVGTEAFF.

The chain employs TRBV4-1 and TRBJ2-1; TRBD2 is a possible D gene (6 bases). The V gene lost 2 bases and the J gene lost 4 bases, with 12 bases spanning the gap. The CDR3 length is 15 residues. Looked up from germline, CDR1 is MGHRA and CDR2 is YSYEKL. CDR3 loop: CASSQLRGGYNEQFF. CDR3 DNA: TGCGCCAGCAGCCAATTGCGGGGTGGGTACAATGAGCAGTTCTTC.

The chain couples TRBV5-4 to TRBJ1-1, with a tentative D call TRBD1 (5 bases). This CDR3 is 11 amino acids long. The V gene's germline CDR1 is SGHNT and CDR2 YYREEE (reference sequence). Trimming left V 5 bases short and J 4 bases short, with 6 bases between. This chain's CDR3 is CASRGGTEAFF. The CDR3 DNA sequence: TGTGCCAGCAGGGGGGGCACTGAAGCTTTCTTT.

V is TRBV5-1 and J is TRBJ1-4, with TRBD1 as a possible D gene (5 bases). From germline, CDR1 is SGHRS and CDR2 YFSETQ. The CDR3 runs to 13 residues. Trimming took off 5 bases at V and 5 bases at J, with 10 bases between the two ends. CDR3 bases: TGCGCCAGCAGTTTAGGGGCGAATGAAAAACTGTTTTTT. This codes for CASSLGANEKLFF.